The 23 T cell receptor beta chains given below trace back to one sample, sequenced in a study of regulatory T cells in long-lasting Graves disease. Combining iRepertoire HTBI primers with Arm-PCR of CDR3 regions, the authors built TCR beta libraries. One entry per CDR3 protein results from TCRdb running MiXCR on the multiplex PCR reads. The data hold around 420,000 distinct CDR3 sequences, with roughly 15% observed a single time. Documented time point: newly diagnosed GD, antithyroid drugs for less than 3 months. RNA from PBMCs was the source of the TCR library. The data were also submitted as part of a second study, on T cells in Graves' hyperthyroidism and ophthalmopathy.

Sequenced here: peripheral blood mononuclear cells (PBMCs), sampled at new diagnosis, from a patient treated with antithyroid drugs. The receptor set was obtained from a woman aged 40 to 55 with Graves disease.

The chain employs TRBV28 and TRBJ2-7; a possible D gene is TRBD2 (5 bases). V gave up 7 bases and J gave up 3 bases, with 19 bases separating them. The CDR3 is made up of 15 amino acids. Germline-derived CDR1 and CDR2 are MDHEN and SYDVKM. CDR3 in amino acids: CASINGGVNLYEQYF. Written as DNA, the CDR3 is TGTGCCAGCATCAATGGAGGAGTGAACCTCTACGAGCAGTACTTC. The full variable domain, in which reference TRBV28 and TRBJ2-7 provide the parts outside the CDR3, is DVKVTQSSRYLVKRTGEKVFLECVQDMDHENMFWYRQDPGLGLRLIYFSYDVKMKEKGDIPEGYSVSREKKERFSLILESASTNQTSMYLCASINGGVNLYEQYFGPGTRLTVT.

With respect to this clonotype: Compared with germline, one end of the junction differs, possibly owing to a read error. This rearrangement joins TRBV5-1 to TRBJ2-7, with D hard to call. The germline V gene encodes CDR1 SGHRS and CDR2 YFSETQ. The CDR3 covers 13 residues. The DNA for the CDR3 is TGCGCCAGCAGCCTAGAAGTCGCCTACGGGCAGTACTTC. Encoded protein: CASSLEVAYGQYF.

Concerning this clonotype itself: With a much larger clone just one base away, this may be a read error. The conserved phenylalanine or tryptophan is not found at the CDR3 terminus, so this likely reflects a read error. V usage is TRBV20-1 and J usage is TRBJ2-1, with 9 bases matching TRBD2. The CDR3 is 15 amino acids. Germline loops: CDR1 DFQATT, CDR2 SNEGSKA (reference sequence). The trim removed 3 bases at V and 4 bases at J, leaving 7 bases unmatched. Written as DNA, the CDR3 is TGCAGTGCTAGGGGAGGACTAGCGTTATACAATGAGCAGTTCCTC. This codes for CSARGGLALYNEQFL.

This clonotype was seen many times. J is TRBJ1-6 and V is TRBV27; D is unclear. The V end lost 2 bases, the J end lost 10 bases, and 12 bases lay between the germline ends. Germline loops: CDR1 MNHEY, CDR2 SMNVEV (reference sequence). CDR3 length: 14 amino acids. In nucleotides, the CDR3 is TGTGCCAGCAGTTTAACGGTGCCCCACTCACCCCTCCACTTT. It specifies CASSLTVPHSPLHF.

The sample holds a few counts of this clonotype. The chain has TRBV25-1 and TRBJ1-2; 7 bases align to TRBD1. The germline V gene encodes CDR1 MGHDK and CDR2 SYGVNS. The CDR3 loop spans 13 amino acids. The V and J ends lost 5 bases and 3 bases, in that order; junction bases with no gene match: 3. CDR3 nucleotides: TGTGCCAGCAGTACAGGGGAATACTATGGCTACACCTTC. Translated: CASSTGEYYGYTF.

Points on this clonotype: A far larger clone is one base from this, pointing to a likely read error. The CDR3 here is CASSLGGTYERYF. The CDR3 nucleotides read TGTGCCAGCAGCCTAGGAGGGACCTACGAGCGGTACTTC. The chain combines TRBV9 with TRBJ2-7, with D tentatively TRBD2 (6 bases). CDR3 length: 13 residues. The germline V gene has CDR1 SGDLS and CDR2 YYNGEE.

This clonotype has ten or more counts. The rearrangement uses TRBV28 and TRBJ1-2; 7 bases align to TRBD1. Germline loops: CDR1 MDHEN, CDR2 SYDVKM. The CDR3 totals 14 residues. V gave up 6 bases and J gave up 4 bases; unmatched junction bases: 8. In nucleotides, the CDR3 is TGTGCCAGCAGCTTAGGACAGGCCCCCTATGGCTACACCTTC. It yields the protein CASSLGQAPYGYTF.

The genes are TRBV29-1 and TRBJ1-3, with no clear D. The V end was cut by 5 bases, the J end by 3 bases, with 11 bases between. This CDR3 has 13 amino acids. The V gene's germline CDR1 is SQVTM and CDR2 ANQGSEA. In nucleotides, the CDR3 is TGCAGCGTTCTAGAGGCCAATGGAAACACCATATATTTT. As protein: CSVLEANGNTIYF.

In regard to this clonotype: Germline and junction disagree at one end, which may indicate a read error. The rearrangement links TRBV9 to TRBJ2-1; D is unclear. This CDR3 spans 12 amino acids. Looked up from germline, CDR1 is SGDLS and CDR2 is YYNGEE. CDR3 region: CASSPDSHEQFF. As DNA, the CDR3 is TGTGCCAGCAGTCCTGATAGTCATGAACAGTTCTTC.

This clonotype showed up many times. This chain connects TRBV28 to TRBJ2-7, with D maybe TRBD2 (5 bases). Germline CDR1 reads MDHEN; CDR2 reads SYDVKM. The CDR3 extends over 14 amino acids. Trimming cost V 6 bases and J 3 bases, with 15 bases left between them. CDR3 coding DNA: TGTGCCAGCAGCTCCCCGGCGGGCAGCTACGAGCAGTACTTC. Its protein is CASSSPAGSYEQYF.

This clonotype was detected many times. V and J are TRBV12-3 or TRBV12-4 and TRBJ2-2, with 7 bases that match TRBD2. With V trimmed by 5 bases and J by 0 bases, 6 bases remained unmatched. This CDR3 is built from 16 residues. The CDR3 DNA reads as TGTGCCAGCAGTCGGGAGGTAGAATCGAACACCGGGGAGCTGTTTTTT. This codes for CASSREVESNTGELFF.

The J gene is TRBJ2-1, the V gene TRBV5-1; TRBD2 agrees at 12 bases. The V and J ends lost 5 bases and 5 bases, in that order; junction bases with no gene match: 8. Germline V gene lookup returns CDR1 SGHRS and CDR2 YFSETQ. The CDR3 covers 16 residues. CDR3 nucleotide sequence: TGCGCCAGCAGACTACTAGCGGGAGGTAGTAACAATGAGCAGTTCTTC. It translates to CASRLLAGGSNNEQFF.

This sequence joins TRBV6-2 or TRBV6-3 and TRBJ2-4; D gene uncertain. Trimming removed 5 bases at V and 11 bases at J, with 13 bases between. The CDR3 runs 12 residues. Per the germline V gene, CDR1 is MNHEY and CDR2 is SVGEGT. The CDR3 loop is CASSTQDGFQYF. CDR3 nucleotide sequence: TGTGCCAGCAGTACTCAGGACGGATTTCAGTACTTC.

This chain joins TRBV29-1 and TRBJ1-5; possibly TRBD1 for D (5 bases). This CDR3 has 13 residues. Germline-derived CDR1 and CDR2 are SQVTM and ANQGSEA. V lost 3 bases and J lost 2, with 8 bases in between. The CDR3 is CSVETGGNQPQHF. The CDR3 DNA reads as TGCAGCGTTGAGACGGGGGGCAATCAGCCCCAGCATTTT.

This chain uses TRBV12-3 or TRBV12-4 with TRBJ2-1; D unresolved. The CDR3 length is 14 residues. V was pared by 3 bases and J by 4 bases, with 10 bases between. The CDR3 loop reads CASSLLVRYNEQFF. The CDR3 nucleotides read TGTGCCAGCAGTTTGCTAGTGAGGTACAATGAGCAGTTCTTC.

This clonotype occurred many times. The chain combines TRBV12-3 or TRBV12-4 with TRBJ2-1, with D perhaps given as TRBD1 or TRBD2 (6 bases each). The length of the CDR3 is 18 residues. Trimming took off 6 bases at V and 2 bases at J, with 23 bases between the two ends. CDR3 amino acids: CASRPTGNQLAAYNEQFF. CDR3 coding DNA: TGTGCCAGCAGACCCACAGGGAACCAACTAGCCGCCTACAATGAGCAGTTCTTC.

This clonotype was observed a few times. This chain joins TRBV5-4 and TRBJ1-1; D perhaps matches TRBD1 (5 bases). The CDR3 contains 13 residues. CDR1 SGHNT and CDR2 YYREEE come from the germline V gene (reference sequence). V gave up 4 bases and J gave up 6 bases, with 13 bases separating them. The CDR3 protein is CASSADSSPEAFF. CDR3 DNA: TGTGCCAGCAGCGCCGACAGTTCCCCTGAAGCTTTCTTT.

This clonotype was seen repeatedly, ten times or more. The rearrangement joins TRBV12-3 or TRBV12-4 to TRBJ2-1; 15 bases align to TRBD2. Trimming cost V 6 bases and J 0 bases; bases outside gene matches: 3. CDR3 length: 17 amino acids. The CDR3 DNA follows: TGTGCCAGCAGGGGGACTAGCGGGAGGCACTCCTACAATGAGCAGTTCTTC. Protein product: CASRGTSGRHSYNEQFF.

The chain is built from TRBV10-1 and TRBJ2-3, with a tentative D call TRBD2 (7 bases). Germline values: CDR1 WNHNN, CDR2 SYGVQD (reference sequence). The CDR3 sequence is 14 residues long. V was cut by 10 bases and J by 3 bases, with 17 bases left in between. The CDR3 sequence: CATQAGRGTDTQYF. CDR3 bases: TGCGCCACCCAAGCGGGAAGGGGGACAGATACGCAGTATTTT.

This clonotype was picked up many times. This chain connects TRBV12-3 or TRBV12-4 to TRBJ2-1; D gene ambiguous. The CDR3 consists of 14 residues. The ends were cut back, 3 bases at V and 9 bases at J, with 15 bases in the middle. DNA of the CDR3: TGTGCCAGCAGTTTGAGGCACCTAGTTGGTGAGCAGTTCTTC. Protein product: CASSLRHLVGEQFF.

This clonotype was detected ten times or more. V is TRBV2 and J is TRBJ2-6; D unclear. This CDR3 is built from 16 residues. Germline V gene lookup returns CDR1 SNHLY and CDR2 FYNNEI. Trimming removed 8 bases from V and 0 bases from J, with 14 bases in between. CDR3 amino acids: CASLKPRSSGANVLTF. CDR3 DNA: TGTGCCAGCTTGAAGCCTCGAAGCTCTGGGGCCAACGTCCTGACTTTC.

The rearrangement uses TRBV12-5 and TRBJ1-1; possibly TRBD1 for D (5 bases). Trimming pared 3 bases from V and 10 bases from J, leaving 12 bases between. Looked up from germline, CDR1 is LGHNT and CDR2 is FRNRAP. This CDR3 is built from 12 residues. The CDR3 protein is CASGLDRTGAFF. The CDR3 coding sequence is TGTGCTAGTGGTTTAGACAGAACAGGAGCTTTCTTT.

In its sample, this clonotype was seen many times. V usage is TRBV12-3 or TRBV12-4 and J usage is TRBJ2-2, with 8 nucleotides matching TRBD1. The CDR3 length is 14 residues. The junction had 6 bases not matched to a gene; V was cut back by 5 bases and J by 7 bases. The CDR3 spells CASSAGGWGGELFF. The CDR3 DNA follows: TGTGCCAGCAGTGCAGGGGGCTGGGGCGGGGAGCTGTTTTTT.